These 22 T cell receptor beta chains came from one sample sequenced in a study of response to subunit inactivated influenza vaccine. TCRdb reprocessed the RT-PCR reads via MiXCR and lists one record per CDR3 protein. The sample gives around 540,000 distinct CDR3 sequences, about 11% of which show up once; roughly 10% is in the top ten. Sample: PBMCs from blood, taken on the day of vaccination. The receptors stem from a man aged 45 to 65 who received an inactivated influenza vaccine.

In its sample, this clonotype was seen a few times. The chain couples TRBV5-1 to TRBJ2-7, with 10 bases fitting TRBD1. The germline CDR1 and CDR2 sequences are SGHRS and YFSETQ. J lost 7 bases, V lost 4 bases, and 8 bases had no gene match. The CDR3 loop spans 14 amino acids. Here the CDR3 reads CASSRRQGAGEQYF. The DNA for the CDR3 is TGCGCCAGCAGCAGACGACAGGGGGCCGGAGAGCAGTACTTC.

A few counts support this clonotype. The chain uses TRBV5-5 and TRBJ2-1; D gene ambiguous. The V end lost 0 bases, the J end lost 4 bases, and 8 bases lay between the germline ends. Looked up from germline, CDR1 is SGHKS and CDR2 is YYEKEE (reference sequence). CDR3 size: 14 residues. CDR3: CASSLVGVYNEQFF. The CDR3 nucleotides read TGTGCCAGCAGCTTGGTTGGGGTGTACAATGAGCAGTTCTTC.

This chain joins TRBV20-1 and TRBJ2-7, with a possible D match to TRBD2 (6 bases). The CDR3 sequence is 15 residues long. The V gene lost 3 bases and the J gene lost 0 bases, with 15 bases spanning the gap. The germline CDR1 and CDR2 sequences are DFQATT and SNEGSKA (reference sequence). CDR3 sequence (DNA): TGCAGTGCTAGCCGGGGGTTCCAGAGCTCCTACGAGCAGTACTTC. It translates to CSASRGFQSSYEQYF.

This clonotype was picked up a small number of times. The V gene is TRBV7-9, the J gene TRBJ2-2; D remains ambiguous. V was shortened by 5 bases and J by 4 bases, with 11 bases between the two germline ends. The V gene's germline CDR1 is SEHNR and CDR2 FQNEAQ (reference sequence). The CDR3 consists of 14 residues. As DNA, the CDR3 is TGTGCCAGCAGCCCAAGGCGAACCACCGGGGAGCTGTTTTTT. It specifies CASSPRRTTGELFF.

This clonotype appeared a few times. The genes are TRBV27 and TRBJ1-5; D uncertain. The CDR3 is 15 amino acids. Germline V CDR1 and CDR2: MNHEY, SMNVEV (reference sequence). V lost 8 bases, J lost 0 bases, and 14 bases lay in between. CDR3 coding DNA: TGTGCCAGCCGCCTGAACGGTAATAGCAATCAGCCCCAGCATTTT. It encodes CASRLNGNSNQPQHF.

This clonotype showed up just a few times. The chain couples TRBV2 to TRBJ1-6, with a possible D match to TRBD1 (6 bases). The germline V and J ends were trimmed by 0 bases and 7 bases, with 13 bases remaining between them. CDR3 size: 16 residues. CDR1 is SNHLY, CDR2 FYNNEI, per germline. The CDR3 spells CASSEARGVWNSPLHF. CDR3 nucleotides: TGTGCCAGCAGTGAAGCCAGGGGAGTATGGAATTCACCCCTCCACTTT.

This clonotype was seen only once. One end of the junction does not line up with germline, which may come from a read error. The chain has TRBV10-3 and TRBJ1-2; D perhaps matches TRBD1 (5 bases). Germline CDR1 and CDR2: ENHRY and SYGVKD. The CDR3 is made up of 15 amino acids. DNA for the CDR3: TGCGCCACACCCAAGGTCACCGCAGGGAGAGGTGGCTACACCTTC. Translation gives CATPKVTAGRGGYTF.

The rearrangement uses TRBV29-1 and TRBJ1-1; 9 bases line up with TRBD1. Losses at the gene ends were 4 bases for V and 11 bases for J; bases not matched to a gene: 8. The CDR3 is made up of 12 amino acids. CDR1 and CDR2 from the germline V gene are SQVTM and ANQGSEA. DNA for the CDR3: TGCAGCGTTGGGGGACAGGGATCTGTCGCTTTCTTT. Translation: CSVGGQGSVAFF.

CDR3 region: CAIRGDSSWSEQFF. DNA for the CDR3: TGTGCCATCAGAGGGGACTCGAGCTGGAGTGAGCAGTTCTTC. The genes are TRBV10-3 and TRBJ2-1; TRBD2 is a possible D gene (6 bases). V was shortened by 6 bases and J by 9 bases, with 18 bases between the two germline ends. The CDR3 totals 14 residues. Germline CDR1 and CDR2: ENHRY and SYGVKD.

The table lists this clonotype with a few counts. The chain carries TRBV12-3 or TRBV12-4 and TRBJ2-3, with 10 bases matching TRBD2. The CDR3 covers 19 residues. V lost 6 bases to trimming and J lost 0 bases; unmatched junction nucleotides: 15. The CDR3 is CASRSGSGGTYSSTDTQYF. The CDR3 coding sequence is TGTGCCAGCAGGTCGGGTAGCGGGGGGACCTATTCGAGCACAGATACGCAGTATTTT.

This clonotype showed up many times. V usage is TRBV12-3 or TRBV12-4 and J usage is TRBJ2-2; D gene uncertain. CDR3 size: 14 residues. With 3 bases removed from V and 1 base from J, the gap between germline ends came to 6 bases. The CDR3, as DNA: TGTGCCAGCAGTTTGGAGATGAACACCGGGGAGCTGTTTTTT. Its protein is CASSLEMNTGELFF.

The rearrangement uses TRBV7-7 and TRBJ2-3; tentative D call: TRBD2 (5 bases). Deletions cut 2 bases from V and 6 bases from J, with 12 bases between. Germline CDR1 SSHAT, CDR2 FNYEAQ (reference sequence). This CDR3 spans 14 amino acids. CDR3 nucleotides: TGTGCCAGCAGCTTATTTATTAGAGGGGATACGCAGTATTTT. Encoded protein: CASSLFIRGDTQYF.

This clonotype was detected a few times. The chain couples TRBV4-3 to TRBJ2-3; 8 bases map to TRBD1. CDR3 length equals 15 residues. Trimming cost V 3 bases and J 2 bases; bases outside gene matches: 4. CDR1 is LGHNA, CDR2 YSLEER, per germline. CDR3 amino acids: CASSQRDRNTDTQYF. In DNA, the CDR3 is TGCGCCAGCAGCCAGAGGGACAGGAACACAGATACGCAGTATTTT.

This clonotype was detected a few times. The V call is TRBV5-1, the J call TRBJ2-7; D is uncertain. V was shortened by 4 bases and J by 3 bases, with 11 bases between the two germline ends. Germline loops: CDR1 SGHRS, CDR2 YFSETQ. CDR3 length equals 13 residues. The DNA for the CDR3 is TGCGCCAGCAGCCCCCGGATCAACTACGAGCAGTACTTC. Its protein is CASSPRINYEQYF.

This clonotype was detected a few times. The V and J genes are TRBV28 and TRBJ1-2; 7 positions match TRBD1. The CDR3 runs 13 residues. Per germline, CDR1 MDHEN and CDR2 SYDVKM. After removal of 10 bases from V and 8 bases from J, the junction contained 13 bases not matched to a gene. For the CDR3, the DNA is TGTGCCACCCAGACAGGGACCGTTGGGGGCTACACCTTC. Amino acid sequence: CATQTGTVGGYTF.

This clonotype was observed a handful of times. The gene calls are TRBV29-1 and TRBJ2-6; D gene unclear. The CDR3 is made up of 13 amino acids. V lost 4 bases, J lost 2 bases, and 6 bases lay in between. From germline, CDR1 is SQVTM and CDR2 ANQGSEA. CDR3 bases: TGCAGCGTTGCTAGGGCTGGGGCCAACGTCCTGACTTTC. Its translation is CSVARAGANVLTF.

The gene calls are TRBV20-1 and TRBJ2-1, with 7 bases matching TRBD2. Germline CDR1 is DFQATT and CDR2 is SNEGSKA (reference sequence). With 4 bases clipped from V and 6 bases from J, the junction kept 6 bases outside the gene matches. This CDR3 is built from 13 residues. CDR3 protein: CSANRGVINEQFF. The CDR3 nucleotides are TGCAGTGCTAATCGGGGGGTCATCAATGAGCAGTTCTTC.

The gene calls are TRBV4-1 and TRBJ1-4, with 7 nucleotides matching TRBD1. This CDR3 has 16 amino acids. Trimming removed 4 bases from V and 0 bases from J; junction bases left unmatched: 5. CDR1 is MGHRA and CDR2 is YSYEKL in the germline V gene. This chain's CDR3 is CASSPGQAATNEKLFF. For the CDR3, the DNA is TGCGCCAGCAGCCCAGGACAGGCTGCAACTAATGAAAAACTGTTTTTT.

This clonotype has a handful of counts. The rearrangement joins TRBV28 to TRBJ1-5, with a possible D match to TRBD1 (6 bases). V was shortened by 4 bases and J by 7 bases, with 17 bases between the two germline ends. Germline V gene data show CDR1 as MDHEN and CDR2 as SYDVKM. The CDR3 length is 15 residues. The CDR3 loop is CASSSGQKVGQPQHF. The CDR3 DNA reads TGTGCCAGCAGTTCCGGACAGAAGGTGGGACAGCCCCAGCATTTT.

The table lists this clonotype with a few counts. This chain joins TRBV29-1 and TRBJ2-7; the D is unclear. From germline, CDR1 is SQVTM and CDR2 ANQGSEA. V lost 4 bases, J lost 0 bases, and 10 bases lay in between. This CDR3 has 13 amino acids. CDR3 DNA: TGCAGCGTTGTAGGCCTTAGCTCCTACGAGCAGTACTTC. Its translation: CSVVGLSSYEQYF.

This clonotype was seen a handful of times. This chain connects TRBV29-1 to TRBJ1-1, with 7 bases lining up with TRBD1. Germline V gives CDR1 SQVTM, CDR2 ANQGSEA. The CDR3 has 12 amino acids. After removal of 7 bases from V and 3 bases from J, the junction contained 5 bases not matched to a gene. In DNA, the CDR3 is TGCAGCGGGTCCACAGGGGACACTGAAGCTTTCTTT. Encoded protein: CSGSTGDTEAFF.

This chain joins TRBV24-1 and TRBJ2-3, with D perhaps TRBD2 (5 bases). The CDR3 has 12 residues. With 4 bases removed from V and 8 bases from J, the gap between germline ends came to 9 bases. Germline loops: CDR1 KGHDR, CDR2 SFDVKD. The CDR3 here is CATSEDFPTQYF. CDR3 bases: TGTGCCACCAGTGAGGACTTTCCTACGCAGTATTTT.